This is a list of T cell receptor beta chains from one sample in a study of blood T cells in healthy people across ages. From the 5' RACE reads, TCRdb called clonotypes with MiXCR, one entry per CDR3 protein. The table records roughly 1,100,000 distinct CDR3 sequences, around 27% of them present only once. The same data also contributed to another study, on T cells of mothers and their children.

Sequenced material: blood. Receptors were obtained from a girl under 10 years old in good health. Each CDR3 is given with its conserved first and last residue. D genes are given only for firm matches. A clone size is listed for some rows: how often the clone was seen (once, few, many), or a class if it is expanded.

v_call	clone_size	d_call	cdr3_length	j_call	cdr3_aa	cdr3_nt
TRBV27	NA	TRBD1	15	TRBJ1-2	CASSSSGQALYGYTF	TGTGCCAGCAGTAGTTCGGGACAGGCCCTCTATGGCTACACCTTC
TRBV6-5	NA	TRBD2	17	TRBJ2-7	CASSSRGLAGGGDEQYF	TGTGCCAGCAGTTCCCGAGGACTAGCGGGGGGAGGGGACGAGCAGTACTTC
TRBV20-1	NA	NA	14	TRBJ2-7	CSARFSATVGEQYF	TGCAGTGCCAGATTTAGCGCAACTGTGGGGGAGCAGTACTTC
TRBV4-1	NA	NA	15	TRBJ2-5	CASSQDWTVQETQYF	TGCGCCAGCAGCCAAGATTGGACAGTACAAGAGACCCAGTACTTC
TRBV25-1	NA	NA	14	TRBJ1-2	CASSVTGFLGGYTF	TGTGCCAGCAGTGTAACAGGTTTTTTAGGAGGCTACACCTTC
TRBV28	NA	TRBD2	16	TRBJ2-3	CASSLIAGGLTDTQYF	TGCGCCAGCAGTTTGATAGCGGGAGGGCTCACAGATACGCAGTATTTT
TRBV29-1	NA	TRBD2	16	TRBJ2-7	CSVGPWGAGESWEQYF	TGCAGCGTTGGCCCTTGGGGAGCGGGAGAATCTTGGGAGCAGTACTTC
TRBV15	NA	TRBD1	15	TRBJ1-4	CATTTDDRGGLKLFF	TGTGCCACCACCACAGACGACAGGGGAGGGTTGAAACTGTTTTTT
TRBV5-1	few	NA	15	TRBJ1-5	CASSLGGGSNQPQHF	TGTGCCAGCAGCTTAGGAGGGGGTAGCAATCAGCCCCAGCATTTT
TRBV19	NA	TRBD1	16	TRBJ2-6	CASIGTGDPGANVLTF	TGTGCCAGTATAGGGACAGGGGACCCTGGGGCCAACGTCCTGACTTTC
TRBV7-9	many	NA	13	TRBJ2-5	CASSLAIQETQYF	TGTGCCAGCAGTTTGGCAATCCAAGAGACCCAGTACTTC
TRBV7-2	few	NA	14	TRBJ1-5	CASSLLDSNQPQHF	TGTGCCAGCAGCTTATTGGACAGCAATCAGCCCCAGCATTTT
TRBV27	few	NA	14	TRBJ1-6	CASSPDLFNSPLHF	TGTGCCAGCAGTCCCGACCTATTCAATTCACCCCTCCACTTT
TRBV21-1	NA	NA	15	TRBJ1-3	CARLTIAQRRNTIYF	TGTGCCAGACTCACAATCGCTCAGCGCCGAAACACCATATATTTT
TRBV28	NA	TRBD1	15	TRBJ1-2	CASSSNGQGNYGYTF	TGTGCCAGCAGTTCTAACGGACAGGGGAACTATGGCTACACCTTC
TRBV7-9	few	NA	12	TRBJ2-1	CASSIAANEQFF	TGTGCCAGCAGCATAGCGGCCAATGAGCAGTTCTTC
TRBV4-1	few	NA	17	TRBJ1-5	CASSHPSRGALNQPQHF	TGCGCCAGCAGCCATCCTTCCCGGGGAGCTTTGAATCAGCCCCAGCATTTT
TRBV12-3/TRBV12-4	NA	NA	16	TRBJ2-5	CASSTADRGPGETQYF	TGTGCCAGCAGCACCGCGGACCGGGGCCCGGGGGAGACCCAGTACTTC
TRBV18	NA	NA	17	TRBJ2-7	CASSPNVGGNTLYEQYF	TGTGCCAGCTCACCAAACGTGGGCGGCAACACATTGTACGAGCAGTACTTC